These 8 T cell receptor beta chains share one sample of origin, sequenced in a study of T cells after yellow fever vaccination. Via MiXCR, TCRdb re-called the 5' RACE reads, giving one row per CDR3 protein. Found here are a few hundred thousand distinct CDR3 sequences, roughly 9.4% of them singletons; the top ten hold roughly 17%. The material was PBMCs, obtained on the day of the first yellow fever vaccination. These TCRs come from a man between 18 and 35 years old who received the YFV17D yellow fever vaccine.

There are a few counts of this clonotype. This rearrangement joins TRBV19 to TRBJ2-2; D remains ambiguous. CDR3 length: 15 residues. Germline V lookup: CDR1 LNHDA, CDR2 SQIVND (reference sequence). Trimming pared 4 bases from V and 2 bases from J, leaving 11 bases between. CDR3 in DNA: TGTGCCAGTAGTACATGGCAGTTTAACACCGGGGAGCTGTTTTTT. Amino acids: CASSTWQFNTGELFF.

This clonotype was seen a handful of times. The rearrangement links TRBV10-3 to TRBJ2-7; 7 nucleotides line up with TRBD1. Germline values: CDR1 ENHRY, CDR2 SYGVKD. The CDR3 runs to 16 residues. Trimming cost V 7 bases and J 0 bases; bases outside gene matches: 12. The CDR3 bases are TGTGCCATCAACATGAGGGGACAGTCGAGCTCCTACGAGCAGTACTTC. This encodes CAINMRGQSSSYEQYF.

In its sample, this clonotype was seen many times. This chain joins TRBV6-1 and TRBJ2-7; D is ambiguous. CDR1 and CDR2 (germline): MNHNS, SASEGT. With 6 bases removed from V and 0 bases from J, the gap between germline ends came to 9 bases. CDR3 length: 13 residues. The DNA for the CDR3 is TGTGCCAGCAGGAAGAGAAGCTCCTACGAGCAGTACGTC. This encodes CASRKRSSYEQYV.

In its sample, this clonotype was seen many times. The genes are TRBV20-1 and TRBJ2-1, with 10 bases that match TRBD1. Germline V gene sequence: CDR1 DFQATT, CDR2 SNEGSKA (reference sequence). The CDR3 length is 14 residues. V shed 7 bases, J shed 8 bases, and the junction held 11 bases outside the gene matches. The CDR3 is CSVKFRDRGYEQFF. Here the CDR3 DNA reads TGCAGTGTCAAATTCCGGGACAGGGGTTATGAGCAGTTCTTC.

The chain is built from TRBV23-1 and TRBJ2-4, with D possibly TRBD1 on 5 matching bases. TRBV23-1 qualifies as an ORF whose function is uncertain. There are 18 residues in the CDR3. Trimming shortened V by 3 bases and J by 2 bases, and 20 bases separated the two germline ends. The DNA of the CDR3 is TGCGCCAGCAGTCACCAGAAGGGGCTTTCAACCACCAAAAACATTCAGTACTTC. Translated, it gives CASSHQKGLSTTKNIQYF.

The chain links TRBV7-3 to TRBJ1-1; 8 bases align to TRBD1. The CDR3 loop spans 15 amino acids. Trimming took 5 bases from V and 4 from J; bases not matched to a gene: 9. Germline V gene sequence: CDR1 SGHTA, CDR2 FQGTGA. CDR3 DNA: TGTGCCAGCAGCCCTGGGACAGGTATTGGCACTGAAGCTTTCTTT. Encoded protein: CASSPGTGIGTEAFF.

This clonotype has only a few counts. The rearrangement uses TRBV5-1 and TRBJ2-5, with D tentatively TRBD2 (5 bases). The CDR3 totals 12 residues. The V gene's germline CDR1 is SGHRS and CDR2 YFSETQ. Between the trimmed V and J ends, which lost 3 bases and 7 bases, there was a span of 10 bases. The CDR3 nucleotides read TGCGCCAGCAGCTATGGCCGGGGGACCCAGTACTTC. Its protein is CASSYGRGTQYF.

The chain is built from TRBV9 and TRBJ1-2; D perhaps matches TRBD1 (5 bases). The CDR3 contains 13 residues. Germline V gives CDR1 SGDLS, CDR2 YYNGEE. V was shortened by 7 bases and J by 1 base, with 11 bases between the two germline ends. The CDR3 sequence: CASGQQNNYGYTF. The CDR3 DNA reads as TGTGCCAGCGGACAACAAAATAACTATGGCTACACCTTC.